The source of this TCR beta chain is a study of T cells in Graves' hyperthyroidism and ophthalmopathy. What was amplified from RNA transcripts were TCR beta CDR3 regions. The HTBI primer set served for first-round RT-PCR of the TCR CDR3. TCRdb recomputed calls from the multiplex PCR reads with MiXCR, one row per CDR3 protein. The sample consists of some 510,000 distinct CDR3 sequences, roughly 46% of them appearing once. Trimming took 9 bases from V and 8 from J, leaving 16 bases between them. This CDR3 spans 13 amino acids. Germline-derived CDR1 and CDR2 are LNHDA and SQIVND (reference sequence). The study defined stable Graves' hyperthyroidism as no ophthalmopathy progression within 18 months.

Sequencing was performed on peripheral blood or thyroid tissue (not recorded which). The chain is built from TRBV19 and TRBJ1-4; TRBD1 might be the D (6 bases). The sequence was collected from a woman aged 18-29 years with Graves' hyperthyroidism. The CDR3 sequence is CASGRTEGEKLFF. The CDR3 DNA follows: TGTGCCAGCGGCAGGACAGAGGGAGAAAAACTGTTTTTT.